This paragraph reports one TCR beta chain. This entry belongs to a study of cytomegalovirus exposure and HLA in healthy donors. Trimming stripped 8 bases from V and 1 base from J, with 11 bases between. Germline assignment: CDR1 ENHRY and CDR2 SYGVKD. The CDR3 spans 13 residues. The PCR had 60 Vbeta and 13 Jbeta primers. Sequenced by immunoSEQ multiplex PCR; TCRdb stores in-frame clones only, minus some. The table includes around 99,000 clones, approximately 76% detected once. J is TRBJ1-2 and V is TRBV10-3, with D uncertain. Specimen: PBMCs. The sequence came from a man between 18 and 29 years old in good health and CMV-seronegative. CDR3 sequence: CAIGPDRNYGYTF. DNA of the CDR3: TGTGCCATCGGGCCAGATCGTAACTATGGCTACACCTTC.